A selection of T cell receptor beta chains follows, all from one sample in a study of cytomegalovirus exposure and HLA in healthy donors. The protocol was immunoSEQ multiplex PCR, while the TCRdb copy is restricted to in-frame clones and leaves out a portion. Altogether 70,000 to 80,000 clones are present, approximately 93% being singletons, with the ten largest covering approximately 3.5%. Sequenced: PBMCs. These receptors were collected from a young woman in good health and CMV-seropositive. Each CDR3 is given with its conserved first and last residue.

v_gene: TRBV4-3
CDR3aa: CASSRLPGGSQPQHF

v_gene: TRBV7-2
CDR3aa: CASSFRGSGPTQETQYF

v_gene: TRBV5-1
CDR3aa: CASSFASAGRVGTEAFF

v_gene: TRBV21-1
CDR3aa: CASSKEGEGQGSGNTIYF

v_gene: TRBV6-5
CDR3aa: CASSRPGTGTYEQYF

v_gene: TRBV5-1
CDR3aa: CASMTVNTGELFF

v_gene: TRBV29-1
CDR3aa: CSVEDGPGENGYTF

v_gene: TRBV5-4
CDR3aa: CASSPGTAEIYEQYF

v_gene: TRBV27
CDR3aa: CASSPGASNYGYTF

v_gene: TRBV7-8
CDR3aa: CASSHNRGGYSNQPQHF

v_gene: TRBV18
CDR3aa: CASSPQAATNEKLFF

v_gene: TRBV4-2
CDR3aa: CASSQGDRTIYSNQPQHF

v_gene: TRBV7-2
CDR3aa: CASSSIHRDEQYF

v_gene: TRBV28
CDR3aa: CASMRVTNTEAFF

v_gene: TRBV7-2
CDR3aa: CASSLVASGGYTDTQYF

v_gene: TRBV11-3
CDR3aa: CASSLEAGGPGTDTQYF

v_gene: TRBV2
CDR3aa: CASRAGTGGYF

v_gene: TRBV2
CDR3aa: CASSAGMGYGYTF

v_gene: TRBV27
CDR3aa: CASSSDRGRRNTEAFF

v_gene: TRBV28
CDR3aa: CASSFPILAGGGETQYF

v_gene: TRBV28
CDR3aa: CASSFVNSYTEAFF

v_gene: TRBV5-1
CDR3aa: CASSGTTDFYGYTF

v_gene: TRBV9
CDR3aa: CASSALAGLNNEQFF

v_gene: TRBV6-1
CDR3aa: CASSLNSLNTEAFF

v_gene: TRBV30
CDR3aa: CAWSIAGNAWNEQFF

v_gene: TRBV6-1
CDR3aa: CASSVTGFSGANVLTF

v_gene: TRBV10-3
CDR3aa: CATGGSGGDSETQYF

v_gene: TRBV5-6
CDR3aa: CASSAGTGREQPQHF

v_gene: TRBV7-8
CDR3aa: CASSADRTSYQPQHF

v_gene: TRBV6-1
CDR3aa: CASSKQGVYGYTF

v_gene: TRBV15
CDR3aa: CATSRGVGQLNTEAFF

v_gene: TRBV12-5
CDR3aa: CASGLLHGEQFF

v_gene: TRBV12-5
CDR3aa: CASGAGTGNDEQYF

v_gene: TRBV4-3
CDR3aa: CASSQDLWLADKSSYNEQFF

v_gene: TRBV4-2
CDR3aa: CASSPPGGQLRGYTF

v_gene: TRBV5-1
CDR3aa: CASSLGYRGVAPRETQYF

v_gene: TRBV18
CDR3aa: CASSPPGRSGGYTF

v_gene: TRBV7-6
CDR3aa: CASSPSPSGSKAYEQYF

v_gene: TRBV7-2
CDR3aa: CASRITGTYNEQFF

v_gene: TRBV19
CDR3aa: CASSTHRTGSGEAFF

v_gene: TRBV7-3
CDR3aa: CASSLKDAGVAYEQYF

v_gene: TRBV5-1
CDR3aa: CASSSGVGTDTQYF